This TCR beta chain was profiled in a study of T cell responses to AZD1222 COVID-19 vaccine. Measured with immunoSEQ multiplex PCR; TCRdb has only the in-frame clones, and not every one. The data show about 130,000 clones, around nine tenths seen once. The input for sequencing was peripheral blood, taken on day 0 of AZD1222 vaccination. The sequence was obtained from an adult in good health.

CDR3 in DNA: TGTGCTAGTGGTTTGATTCCCCGCTCCTACTACAATGAGCAGTTCTTC. The encoded protein is CASGLIPRSYYNEQFF. The chain couples TRBV12-5 to TRBJ2-1; no firm D call. CDR3 length: 16 amino acids. The V gene lost 2 bases and the J gene lost 3 bases, with 14 bases spanning the gap. Germline CDR1 and CDR2: LGHNT and FRNRAP.